This T cell receptor (beta chain) emerged from a study of T cell responses to AZD1222 COVID-19 vaccine. Generated by immunoSEQ multiplex PCR, the TCRdb table keeps only in-frame clones and is missing some. Altogether around 19,000 clones are present, nearly 90% being singletons, with the ten largest covering 8.7%. Germline CDR1 SGHRS, CDR2 YFSETQ. The CDR3 loop spans 14 amino acids. Unmatched junction bases numbered 4, after V lost 4 bases and J lost 4 bases. This clone appeared once. Material: peripheral blood, obtained 28 days after the second AZD1222 dose. The sequence was obtained from an adult who received the AZD1222 COVID-19 vaccine. This chain joins TRBV5-1 and TRBJ2-2; 7 bases match TRBD2. CDR3 in DNA: TGCGCCAGCAGCGGACGCGGGGGCACCGGGGAGCTGTTTTTT. It yields the protein CASSGRGGTGELFF.